This T cell receptor beta chain appears in the sequencing data of a study of graft-versus-host responses after intestinal transplantation. Assay: immunoSEQ multiplex PCR; the TCRdb copy retains only in-frame clones and omits some. The sample contains 13,000 to 15,000 clones, about two thirds of which appear only once. Intraepithelial lymphocytes and lamina propria lymphocytes were released through processing of graft tissue. The CDR3 runs to 16 residues. Germline trimming cut 1 base from V and 2 bases from J; bases unmatched to any gene: 8. Germline V CDR1 and CDR2: KGHSH, LQKENI. This clonotype originated in a human patient who received an intestinal transplant, so some T cells may come from the graft donor. The rearrangement links TRBV18 to TRBJ2-7, with TRBD1 identical over 7 bases. The specimen was ileum tissue, collected 674 days after intestinal transplantation. The CDR3 DNA follows: TGTGCCAGCTCACCACATGCGGACAGGTCAACCTACGAGCAGTACTTC. Its protein product is CASSPHADRSTYEQYF.